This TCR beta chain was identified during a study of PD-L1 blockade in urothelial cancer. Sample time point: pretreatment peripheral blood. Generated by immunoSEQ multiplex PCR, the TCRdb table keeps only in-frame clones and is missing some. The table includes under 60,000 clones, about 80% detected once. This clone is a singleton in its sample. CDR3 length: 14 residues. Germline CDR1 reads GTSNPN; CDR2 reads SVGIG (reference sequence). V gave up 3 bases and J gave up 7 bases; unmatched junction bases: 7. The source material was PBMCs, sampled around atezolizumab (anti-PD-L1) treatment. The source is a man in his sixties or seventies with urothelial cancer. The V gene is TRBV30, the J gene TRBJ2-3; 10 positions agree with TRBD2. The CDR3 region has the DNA TGTGCCTGGAGCCCTAGCGGGGGTACTCATACGCAGTATTTT. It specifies CAWSPSGGTHTQYF.